A single sample is the source of the 5 T cell receptor beta chains below, sequenced in a study of blood T cells in healthy people across ages. PCR was performed a second time for roughly 6 to 12 cycles using a sample-barcoded 5' primer and a J-beta primer mix. TCRdb reprocessed the 5' RACE reads with MiXCR, giving one entry per CDR3 protein. The sample lists fewer than 700,000 distinct CDR3 sequences, under 55% occurring once. Sequenced: blood. The receptors stem from an older man in good health.

The V and J genes are TRBV24-1 and TRBJ2-7; D ambiguous. The CDR3 extends over 15 amino acids. Germline assignment: CDR1 KGHDR and CDR2 SFDVKD. Trimming left V 10 bases short and J 3 bases short, with 21 bases between. The CDR3 sequence: CATSEPRHANYEQYF. CDR3 DNA sequence: TGTGCCACATCCGAACCGCGACACGCCAACTACGAGCAGTACTTC.

The genes are TRBV7-9 and TRBJ1-1; D gene uncertain. The CDR3 consists of 12 residues. The V end lost 5 bases, the J end lost 3 bases, and 7 bases lay between the germline ends. Germline CDR1 reads SEHNR; CDR2 reads FQNEAQ (reference sequence). CDR3 sequence reads: CASSREYTEAFF. Written as DNA, the CDR3 is TGTGCCAGCAGCCGGGAGTACACTGAAGCTTTCTTT.

This chain connects TRBV7-2 to TRBJ2-3, with 12 bases aligning to TRBD2. The junction had 11 bases not matched to a gene; V was cut back by 1 base and J by 6 bases. This CDR3 spans 18 amino acids. The germline gives CDR1 SGHTA, CDR2 FQGNSA. The CDR3 loop reads CASSLERFASGRADTQYF. DNA for the CDR3: TGTGCCAGCAGCTTAGAGCGATTTGCTAGCGGGAGGGCCGATACGCAGTATTTT. Variable domain in full (rest from reference TRBV7-2 and TRBJ2-3): GAGVSQSPSNKVTEKGKDVELRCDPISGHTALYWYRQSLGQGLEFLIYFQGNSAPDKSGLPSDRFSAERTGGSVSTLTIQRTQQEDSAVYLCASSLERFASGRADTQYFGPGTRLTVL.

There are a few counts of this clonotype. J is TRBJ2-7 and V is TRBV20-1, with D possibly TRBD1 on 5 matching bases. Germline V gene data show CDR1 as DFQATT and CDR2 as SNEGSKA (reference sequence). The CDR3 covers 13 residues. Deletions cut 7 bases from V and 0 bases from J, with 13 bases between. The CDR3 here is CSVTQGSSYEQYF. Written as DNA, the CDR3 is TGCAGTGTTACTCAGGGAAGCTCCTACGAGCAGTACTTC.

This chain links TRBV20-1 with TRBJ2-2; D not certain. The germline CDR1 and CDR2 sequences are DFQATT and SNEGSKA (reference sequence). CDR3 size: 12 residues. V was shortened by 5 bases and J by 7 bases, with 11 bases between the two germline ends. CDR3 in amino acids: CSARRPGGELFF. For the CDR3, the DNA is TGCAGTGCTCGTCGCCCGGGCGGGGAGCTGTTTTTT.